This entry is about one TCR beta chain. Its specificity is not known. Each CDR3 protein gets one entry after TCRdb re-called the reads with MiXCR. The repertoire includes a few hundred thousand distinct CDR3 sequences, roughly 43% of them detected once, and around 48% sits in the top ten. The CDR3 loop spans 15 amino acids. Trimming took off 5 bases at V and 2 bases at J, with 15 bases between the two ends. Germline V gene data show CDR1 as SNHLY and CDR2 as FYNNEI. These data are taken from a study of T cell repertoires in cytomegalovirus infection. Study details: Researchers turned to recently identified HLA-C-restricted CMV epitopes as well as well-studied HLA-B-restricted ones.

Findings and limits, study-wide: Predominance within the ex vivo response was attributable to HLA-C-restricted CMV-specific TCR beta clonotypes.

The clonotype comes from a human donor in good health (CMV status not recorded). Some clones in this sample may be carry-over from other donors' samples. The gene calls are TRBV2 and TRBJ1-2, with D maybe TRBD1 (5 bases). The sample consisted of cultured PBMCs, taken from culture after CMV antigen stimulation. DNA for the CDR3: TGTGCCAGCAGTACGGGGCGACCGCCGAACTATGGCTACACCTTC. Protein sequence: CASSTGRPPNYGYTF.